Presented here are 4 T cell receptor beta chains from one specimen sequenced in a study of blood T cell repertoires in COVID-19. Here immunoSEQ multiplex PCR was the method, and the copy in TCRdb shows in-frame clones only, minus some. The sample lists 120,000 or so clones; approximately 83% were seen once. The material sequenced was peripheral blood. All receptors come from a man older than 75 with active or convalescent COVID-19.

This chain joins TRBV12-3 or TRBV12-4 and TRBJ2-1; D is ambiguous. The germline V and J ends were trimmed by 3 bases and 9 bases, with 9 bases remaining between them. The CDR3 is 12 amino acids. The CDR3 nucleotides are TGTGCCAGCAGTTTTTCCGGTACTGAGCAGTTCTTC. It translates to CASSFSGTEQFF.

This clone was found a few times. The chain joins TRBV7-2 to TRBJ2-7; 14 bases align to TRBD2. Germline-derived CDR1 and CDR2 are SGHTA and FQGNSA. V shed 8 bases and J 0 bases; nucleotides not matched to a gene: 12. This CDR3 has 18 amino acids. The DNA for the CDR3 is TGTGCCAGCGGCGAACTAGGGACTAGCGGGAGCCTCTCCTACGAGCAGTACTTC. Translated, it gives CASGELGTSGSLSYEQYF.

V and J are TRBV24-1 and TRBJ2-3, with 7 bases lining up with TRBD2. This CDR3 contains 16 residues. Germline values: CDR1 KGHDR, CDR2 SFDVKD. The junction had 6 bases not matched to a gene; V was cut back by 4 bases and J by 0 bases. CDR3 in amino acids: CATSDSLALSTDTQYF. CDR3 DNA: TGTGCCACCAGTGACTCACTAGCGTTGAGCACAGATACGCAGTATTTT.

The J gene is TRBJ1-5, the V gene TRBV6-5, with a tentative D call TRBD1 (6 bases). CDR1 is MNHEY, CDR2 SVGAGI, per germline. Deletions cut 4 bases from V and 2 bases from J, with 15 bases between. The CDR3 runs 16 residues. The CDR3 nucleotides read TGTGCCAGCAGTTCACGCGGGGGGCTTGGCAATCAGCCCCAGCATTTT. This encodes CASSSRGGLGNQPQHF.